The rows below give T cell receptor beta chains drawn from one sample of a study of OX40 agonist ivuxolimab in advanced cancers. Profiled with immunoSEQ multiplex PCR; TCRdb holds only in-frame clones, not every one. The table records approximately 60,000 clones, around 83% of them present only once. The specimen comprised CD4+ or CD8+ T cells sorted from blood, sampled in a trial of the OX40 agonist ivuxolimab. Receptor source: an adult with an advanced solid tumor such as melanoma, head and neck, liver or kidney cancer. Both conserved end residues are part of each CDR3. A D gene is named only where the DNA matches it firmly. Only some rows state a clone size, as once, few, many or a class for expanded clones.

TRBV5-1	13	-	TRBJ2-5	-	TGCGCCAGCAGCCCAACTCCTGGAGAGACCCAGTACTTC	CASSPTPGETQYF
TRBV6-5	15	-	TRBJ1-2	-	TGTGCCAGCAGTTACTCATACGATGGGAGCTATGGCTACACCTTC	CASSYSYDGSYGYTF
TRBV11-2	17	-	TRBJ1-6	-	TGTGCCAGCAGAAATTGGGGCAGAACTACCTATAATTCACCCCTCCACTTT	CASRNWGRTTYNSPLHF
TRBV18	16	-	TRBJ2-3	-	TGTGCCAGCTCACCACTATCGGCGGGAACCACAGATACGCAGTATTTT	CASSPLSAGTTDTQYF
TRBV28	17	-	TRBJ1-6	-	TGTGCCAGCAGGGCCAGTAAATGGGACTCCTATAATTCACCCCTCCACTTT	CASRASKWDSYNSPLHF
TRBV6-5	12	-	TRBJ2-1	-	TGTGCCAGCAGTAAATCCTACAATGAGCAGTTCTTC	CASSKSYNEQFF
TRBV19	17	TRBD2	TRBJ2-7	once	TGTGCCAGTAGTATTAGTACTAGCGGGAGTGCGAACTACGAGCAGTACTTC	CASSISTSGSANYEQYF
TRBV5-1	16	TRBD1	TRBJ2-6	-	TGCGCCAGTACCGGGACAGGCGTCTCTGGGGCCAACGTCCTGACTTTC	CASTGTGVSGANVLTF
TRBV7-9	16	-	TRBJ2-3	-	TGTGCCAGCAGCTTATTTGCACTAGGTAGCACAGATACGCAGTATTTT	CASSLFALGSTDTQYF
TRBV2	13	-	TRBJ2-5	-	TGTGCCAGCAGTGAATTCCGTCCGGGGACCCAGTACTTC	CASSEFRPGTQYF
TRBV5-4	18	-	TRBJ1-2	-	TGTGCCAGCAGCTTGTTCTTCGCTGGGGTCCCCTCTACTTATGGCTACACCTTC	CASSLFFAGVPSTYGYTF
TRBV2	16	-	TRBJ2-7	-	TGTGCCAGCAGTGAAGGAGAGGGGTCCATCTCCTACGAGCAGTACTTC	CASSEGEGSISYEQYF
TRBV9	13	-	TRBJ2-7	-	TGTGCCAGCAGCGAAAGATGGACCTACGAGCAGTACTTC	CASSERWTYEQYF
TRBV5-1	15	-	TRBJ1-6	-	TGCGCCAGCAGCTTCGATGGAAATGGGGACTCACCCCTCCACTTT	CASSFDGNGDSPLHF
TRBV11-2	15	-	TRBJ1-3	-	TGTGCCAGCAGCTTAGATCCCACCTCTGGAAACACCATATATTTT	CASSLDPTSGNTIYF
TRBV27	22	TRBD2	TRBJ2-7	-	TGTGCCAGCGAGGAGAGGTCTGCCACAGTGCTTCTAGCGGAAGAAGGGTCGTACGAGCAGTACTTC	CASEERSATVLLAEEGSYEQYF
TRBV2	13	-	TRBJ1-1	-	TGTGCCAGCAGTGACAGGGGAACTACTGAAGCTTTCTTT	CASSDRGTTEAFF
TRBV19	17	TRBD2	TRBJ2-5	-	TGTGCCAGTAGTCCCAGACTAGCTCAGATAGGGGAAGAGACCCAGTACTTC	CASSPRLAQIGEETQYF
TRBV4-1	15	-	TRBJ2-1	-	TGCGCCAGCAGCCAGCTGGGACGAGCCCACAATGAGCAGTTCTTC	CASSQLGRAHNEQFF